This entry features one TCR beta chain sequence. The entry originates in a study of blood T cell repertoires in COVID-19. Across the whole study: Samples came from the United States, Italy and Spain, spanning acute and convalescent COVID-19. Sources were T cells, B-cell-depleted T cells, or PBMCs; the material itself was cDNA or gDNA.

CDR3 size: 13 residues. The V and J ends lost 5 bases and 6 bases respectively, with 14 bases between them. In the authors' methods: Amplification of reference gene primers provided the estimated nucleated cell counts. Only in-frame clones appear in the TCRdb table, and some are missing; sequencing was by immunoSEQ multiplex PCR. The V and J calls and the clone size are those of that table, but D and trimming were determined from the DNA. Of roughly 300,000 clones listed, 87% are singletons. The sequence derives from a woman in her forties who had recovered from COVID-19. The chain carries TRBV12-3 or TRBV12-4 and TRBJ2-7, with a tentative D call TRBD1 (6 bases). The sample was peripheral blood. The DNA of the CDR3 is TGTGCCAGCAGTCCCACAGGGTCGAGCGAGCAGTACTTC. It yields the protein CASSPTGSSEQYF.